This T cell receptor beta chain was sequenced during a study of cytomegalovirus exposure and HLA in healthy donors. On the study more broadly: HLA-typed donors were the source of approximately 80 million unique TCRs held in an early data release. Study-wide findings and caveats: Later analysis found that TCR beta chains associated with HLA were more clonally expanded than other, equally common chains.

V was pared by 3 bases and J by 1 base, with 13 bases between. The CDR3 spans 15 residues. Germline CDR1 ENHRY, CDR2 SYGVKD. PCR primers comprised 60 Vbeta and 13 Jbeta primers. Data came from immunoSEQ multiplex PCR; TCRdb stores just in-frame clones and leaves some out. The sample has fewer than 110,000 clones, around 82% seen once. Concerning this clone itself: Its antigen is undetermined.

The rearrangement links TRBV10-3 to TRBJ2-7; possible D gene TRBD1, 6 bases. The sequence was collected from a woman aged 18 to 35 in good health and CMV-seropositive. Sequencing input: PBMCs. CDR3 bases: TGTGCCATCAGTGATACCGGACAGTTATCCTACGAGCAGTACTTC. Translating gives CAISDTGQLSYEQYF.